What follows are 2 T cell receptor beta chains derived from one specimen sequenced in a study of human T cells and chemical hapten exposure. It was from unfractionated whole blood that total RNA was extracted. MiXCR, run by TCRdb on the 5' RACE reads, gives a single entry per CDR3 protein. The sample has 100,000 to 120,000 distinct CDR3 sequences, roughly 19% seen once. Receptors were obtained from a human donor in good health.

This chain joins TRBV6-6 and TRBJ2-3, with unresolved D. The length of the CDR3 is 15 residues. V dropped 6 bases and J dropped 2 bases, with 15 bases sitting between them. Germline V gene data show CDR1 as MNHNY and CDR2 as SVGAGI (reference sequence). The CDR3 DNA follows: TGTGCCAGCAGCCCCCGAGGAGTGTACACAGATACGCAGTATTTT. Protein: CASSPRGVYTDTQYF.

Only one count was recorded for this clonotype. This chain uses TRBV9 with TRBJ2-5; either TRBD1 or TRBD2 may supply D (6 bases each). The CDR3 consists of 12 residues. The V gene lost 10 bases and the J gene lost 5 bases, with 15 bases spanning the gap. Germline CDR1 and CDR2: SGDLS and YYNGEE. For the CDR3, the DNA is TGTGCCTCGGCAAAAGGGGGGGAGACCCAGTACTTC. It yields the protein CASAKGGETQYF.